This entry concerns a single TCR beta chain. Its specificity is unknown. V lost 7 bases to trimming and J lost 4 bases, with 14 bases between them. Germline-derived CDR1 and CDR2 are SNHLY and FYNNEI. This CDR3 spans 14 amino acids. This sample stems from a study of PD-L1 blockade in urothelial cancer. Points from the study as a whole: Pretreatment clonality of the blood TCR repertoire below the median was predictive of superior survival. Tumor-linked clones in blood grew more by 3 weeks in durable-benefit patients.

Between 1 and 8 samples per patient were obtained, pretreatment and on-treatment. TCRdb's table, derived via immunoSEQ multiplex PCR, lists solely in-frame clones and lacks some. Among about 52,000 clones, approximately 77% were seen once, and the ten largest hold more than 3.5%. The TCR comes from a man aged 65 to 85 with urothelial cancer. Sequencing used PBMCs, obtained around atezolizumab (anti-PD-L1) treatment. The gene calls are TRBV2 and TRBJ2-1; D possibly corresponds to TRBD2 (5 bases). The CDR3 loop reads CASNEGFDYNEQFF. The DNA of the CDR3 is TGTGCCAGCAATGAGGGCTTTGATTACAATGAGCAGTTCTTC.